This TCR beta chain is from a study of T cells in tumors after PD-1 blockade (dated by TCRdb to between 2017 and 2020). For the study in its entirety: Patients were excluded if they had prior checkpoint blockade, use of systemic immunosuppressants, or recent radiotherapy or other anti-cancer therapy within 4 weeks. Patients received pembrolizumab 200 mg every 3 weeks or cemiplimab 350 mg every 2 weeks. A subset of patients also received ongoing daily vismodegib 150 mg during anti-PD-1 treatment. On average, peripheral blood samples yielded 35,000 to 40,000 unique clonotypes and around 110,000 TCR templates (range roughly 22,000-280,000). Paired single-cell RNA and TCR sequencing was done in the study on site-matched tumors from patients with BCC or SCC, both before and after anti-PD-1 therapy. To compare clonotypes in blood and tumor, bulk TCR sequencing was done on some 10 peripheral blood samples taken from roughly 5 patients. RECIST version 1.1 was used to assess clinical response. Beyond this particular receptor, the publication reports: The source of novel T cell clones was not identified, and lymphoid organs or rare unexpanded clones within the tumor or the tumor periphery could be included among the possible sources. Roughly two fifths of the TCR clonotypes from tumors also showed up in blood, and some novel exhausted tumor clones were present in pre-treatment blood, which suggests peripheral recruitment.

The immunoSEQ platform was used to carry out deep TCRbeta sequencing. Concerning the study's data processing: For further analysis, only productive rearrangements were exported out of the immunoSEQ Analyzer. Bulk TCRbeta clonotypes were assigned T cell phenotypes by matching to single-cell RNA+TCR-seq clones sharing the same TCRbeta sequence. Using bulk TCR sequencing data, clone enrichment in tumor was calculated by dividing a clone's tumor frequency by the same clone's PBMC frequency. GLIPH was used to group TCRs into specificity groups, clusters of distinct TCRs likely recognizing common antigens via shared CDR3 motifs. The clones in this table, taken by TCRdb from immuneACCESS, are in-frame only. Not every clone is retained; where verified, under half of the shortfall comes from an unresolved V gene, and the cause of the rest is unknown. V, J and clone size were drawn from that table, and D and trimming were deduced from the DNA. For this sample there are some 43,000 clones; roughly 80% appear just once. The ten top clones hold more than 3.5% of the sample.

According to the study, the label for this sample's time point signals: before anti-PD-1 therapy. For bulk TCRbeta sequencing, genomic DNA was extracted from tumor biopsies or peripheral blood, and input amounts ranged from 616 ng to 6,004 ng. All patients had histologically proven advanced or metastatic basal or squamous cell carcinoma and were poor candidates for surgical resection. Of the 11 patients in the basal cell carcinoma cohort, several underwent bulk tumor TCR sequencing. Cut back by 0 bases and 5 bases, the V and J ends lie 14 bases apart. CDR1 and CDR2 are drawn from the germline V gene (reference sequence): SGHNT, YYREEE. There are 16 amino acids in the CDR3, from cysteine to phenylalanine inclusive. Only CDR3 DNA remains: 48 bases, in frame from the first base. Of note for this clone: Its antigen specificity is not known. There are no base qualities to consult, and no much larger clone falls within one base.

The input for sequencing was PBMCs, taken before anti-PD-1 treatment. The source is a human donor with basal cell carcinoma. In this chain, TRBV5-4 is recombined with TRBJ2-2; no D gene is confidently identified. The sequence in DNA is TGTGCCAGCAGCTTGGAATCTGCGAGTGGGACCGGGGAGCTGTTTTTT. Its translation is CASSLESASGTGELFF.